The rows below give T cell receptor beta chains drawn from one sample of a study of blood T cell repertoires in COVID-19. Libraries were prepared by immunoSEQ multiplex PCR; TCRdb keeps only in-frame clonotypes and omits some of them. This sample has 150,000 to 200,000 clones; 65% to 80% occur once, and the top ten carry 8.1%. The sample consisted of peripheral blood. These receptor sequences come from a man in his fifties or sixties with acute or convalescent COVID-19. CDR3s leave out the opening cysteine and the closing phenylalanine or tryptophan. D genes are given only for firm matches.

d_gene,v_gene,CDR3aa
.,TRBV21-1,ASSNLQGREQF
.,TRBV5-1,ASSLVQGHYNSPLH
.,TRBV7-2,ASSSFDRRNQPQH
.,TRBV11-2,ASSLLAGGMGDTQY
.,TRBV7-9,ASSGGAGEQY
.,TRBV7-2,ASSLVMADYGYT
.,TRBV5-6,ASSFQIYGYT
TRBD1,TRBV15,ATSKPGQGTTEAF
.,TRBV3-1/TRBV3-2,ATENYEQF
TRBD1,TRBV11-2,ASSLTGGDEKLF
TRBD2,TRBV5-4,ASSFHGGGSPNEQF
.,TRBV6-2/TRBV6-3,ASSYSHRVPWGTEQY
.,TRBV4-3,ASSQVRGNEQF
.,TRBV25-1,ASSEWRGINEQF
TRBD2,TRBV24-1,ATSDPLAGGSSYNEQF
.,TRBV19,ASSAVRGTLYNEQF
.,TRBV20-1,SASGRLNNQPQH
TRBD1,TRBV5-1,ASSVGTGDTYGYT
TRBD2,TRBV4-1,ASKASGGNTDTQY
.,TRBV9,ASSPRWMPGAYNEQF
TRBD1,TRBV10-3,ASLEGGVSGYT
.,TRBV5-1,ASSLNTGYGYT
.,TRBV5-1,ASSLLTGLGTEAF
TRBD1,TRBV7-2,ASSHRTGGPGELF
.,TRBV11-2,ASSGHRDGEQF
.,TRBV12-1,ASSFEPDYPRTDTQY
.,TRBV6-5,ASSLYVVWTGELF
.,TRBV21-1,ASSKVVLPEQF
TRBD1,TRBV28,ASSPGQQETQY
.,TRBV5-5,ASSLNSRGIGTEAF
.,TRBV6-5,ASSPRTAGANVLT
.,TRBV11-3,ASSRTDRLNTGELF
.,TRBV24-1,ATSPGDTLNEQF
.,TRBV30,AWRGWGRTGELF
TRBD1,TRBV18,ASSQGANSGNTIY
.,TRBV4-1,ASSPTWRGTEAF
.,TRBV4-1,ASSQDSNYEQY
.,TRBV12-2,ASRLGPSEGYNEQF
TRBD2,TRBV7-3,ASSLSGGNSETQY
.,TRBV10-3,AISLGQNQPQH
.,TRBV15,ATSRASGVRSSPLH
TRBD1,TRBV7-3,ASSRTGGFTDTQY
.,TRBV5-6,ASSPRQTYEQY
.,TRBV7-8,ASSITENYGYT
.,TRBV2,ASSANSMNTEAF
.,TRBV30,AWMAQMNTEAF
.,TRBV20-1,SASTANTGELF
.,TRBV10-2,ASSESTGVYEQY
TRBD1,TRBV11-2,ASSLDRVGYEQY
.,TRBV12-3/TRBV12-4,ASSLKRDQPQH
TRBD1,TRBV7-2,ASSFGQGNQPQH
.,TRBV9,ASSADLGSGETQY